These 6 T cell receptor beta chains were all obtained from the same sample, sequenced in a study of Ad26.COV2.S vaccination and SARS-CoV-2 variants. Data came from immunoSEQ multiplex PCR; TCRdb stores just in-frame clones and leaves some out. This table holds 300,000 to 400,000 clones, around 90% found once. Noted treatment: some 19 received Ad26.COV2.S at low or high dose, single or two shots; about five received placebo; per-sample allocation not given. Specimens were obtained on day 63 following the first vaccine or placebo injection. The sequenced sample was peripheral blood, obtained in a trial of Ad26.COV2.S vaccine versus placebo. These receptors all stem from a person between 18 and 60 years old who received the Ad26.COV2.S COVID-19 vaccine or a placebo.

This clone appeared once. The J gene is TRBJ2-5, the V gene TRBV5-8; TRBD1 is a possible D gene (6 bases). The CDR3 runs to 14 residues. Germline V lookup: CDR1 SGHTS, CDR2 YDEGEE. V was clipped by 2 bases and J by 4 bases, with 12 bases between them. In DNA, the CDR3 is TGTGCCAGCAGCTTCCCAGGGGCTGGAGAGACCCAGTACTTC. Protein sequence: CASSFPGAGETQYF.

The V call is TRBV5-1, the J call TRBJ1-4, with 11 bases matching TRBD1. This CDR3 region has 15 residues. The V and J ends lost 5 bases and 7 bases, in that order; junction bases with no gene match: 7. In germline, CDR1 is SGHRS, CDR2 YFSETQ. CDR3 in DNA: TGCGCCAGCAGACCTAGTGGGACAGGGGGTGAAAAACTGTTTTTT. Translated: CASRPSGTGGEKLFF. Looking up the rest from reference TRBV5-1 and TRBJ1-4 gives the full variable domain: KAGVTQTPRYLIKTRGQQVTLSCSPISGHRSVSWYQQTPGQGLQFLFEYFSETQRNKGNFPGRFSGRQFSNSRSEMNVSTLELGDSALYLCASRPSGTGGEKLFFGSGTQLSVL.

This chain uses TRBV10-3 with TRBJ2-3; 8 nucleotides match TRBD1. V gave up 6 bases and J gave up 4 bases; unmatched junction bases: 3. The CDR3 runs 13 residues. From germline, CDR1 is ENHRY and CDR2 SYGVKD. CDR3 residues: CAISQTGADTQYF. CDR3 sequence (DNA): TGTGCCATCAGCCAGACAGGGGCAGATACGCAGTATTTT.

The chain couples TRBV19 to TRBJ2-1; tentatively, D is TRBD2 (7 bases). With 6 bases removed from V and 8 bases from J, the gap between germline ends came to 14 bases. The germline CDR1 and CDR2 sequences are LNHDA and SQIVND (reference sequence). CDR3 size: 13 residues. The DNA for the CDR3 is TGTGCCAGTAGGGCGGGGGCTCTTTATGAGCAGTTCTTC. This gives the protein CASRAGALYEQFF.

The J gene is TRBJ1-6, the V gene TRBV7-3; the D is unclear. Trimming left V 6 bases short and J 0 bases short, with 18 bases between. CDR3 length: 18 residues. Germline-derived CDR1 and CDR2 are SGHTA and FQGTGA. CDR3 DNA sequence: TGTGCCAGCAGTTACCTCAGGACGGGCCGCTCCTATAATTCACCCCTCCACTTT. This translates into CASSYLRTGRSYNSPLHF.

The chain is built from TRBV2 and TRBJ2-1, with D perhaps TRBD2 (7 bases). Germline CDR1 SNHLY, CDR2 FYNNEI. The V end lost 2 bases, the J end lost 6 bases, and 11 bases lay between the germline ends. This CDR3 is 14 amino acids long. As DNA, the CDR3 is TGTGCCAGCAGTGAAATGGGGGGGCTCAATGAGCAGTTCTTC. Protein product: CASSEMGGLNEQFF.